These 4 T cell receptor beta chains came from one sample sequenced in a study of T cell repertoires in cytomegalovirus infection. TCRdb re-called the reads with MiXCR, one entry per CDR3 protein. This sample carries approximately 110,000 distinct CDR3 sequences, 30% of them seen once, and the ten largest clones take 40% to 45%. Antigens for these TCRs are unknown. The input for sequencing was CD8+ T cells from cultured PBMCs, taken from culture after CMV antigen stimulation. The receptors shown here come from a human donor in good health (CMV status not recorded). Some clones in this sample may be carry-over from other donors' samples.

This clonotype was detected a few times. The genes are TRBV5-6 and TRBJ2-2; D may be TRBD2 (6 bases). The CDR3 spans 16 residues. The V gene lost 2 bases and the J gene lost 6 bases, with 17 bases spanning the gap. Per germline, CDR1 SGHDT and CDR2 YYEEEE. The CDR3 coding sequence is TGTGCCAGCAGCTTTCAAATCGACGGGGGTGCCGGGGAGCTGTTTTTT. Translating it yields CASSFQIDGGAGELFF.

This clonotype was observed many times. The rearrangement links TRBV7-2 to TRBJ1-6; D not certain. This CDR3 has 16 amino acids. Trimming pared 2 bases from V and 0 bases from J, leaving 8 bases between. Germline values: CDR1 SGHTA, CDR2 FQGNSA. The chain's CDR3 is CASSLQWSSYNSPLHF. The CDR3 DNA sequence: TGTGCCAGCAGCTTACAGTGGAGCTCCTATAATTCACCCCTCCACTTT.

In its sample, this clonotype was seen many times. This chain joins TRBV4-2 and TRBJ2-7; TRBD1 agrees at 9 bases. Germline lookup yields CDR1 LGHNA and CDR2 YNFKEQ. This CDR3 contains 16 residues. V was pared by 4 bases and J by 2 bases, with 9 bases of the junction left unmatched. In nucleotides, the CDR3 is TGTGCCAGCAGCCGAGCGACAGGGGGACTTGCCTACGAGCAGTACTTC. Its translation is CASSRATGGLAYEQYF.

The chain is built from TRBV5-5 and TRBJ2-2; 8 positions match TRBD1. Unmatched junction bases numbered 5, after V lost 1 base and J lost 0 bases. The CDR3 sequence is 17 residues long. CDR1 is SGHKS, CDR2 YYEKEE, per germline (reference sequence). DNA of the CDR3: TGTGCCAGCAGCTTGAGGAGGACAGGGTCGAACACCGGGGAGCTGTTTTTT. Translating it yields CASSLRRTGSNTGELFF.